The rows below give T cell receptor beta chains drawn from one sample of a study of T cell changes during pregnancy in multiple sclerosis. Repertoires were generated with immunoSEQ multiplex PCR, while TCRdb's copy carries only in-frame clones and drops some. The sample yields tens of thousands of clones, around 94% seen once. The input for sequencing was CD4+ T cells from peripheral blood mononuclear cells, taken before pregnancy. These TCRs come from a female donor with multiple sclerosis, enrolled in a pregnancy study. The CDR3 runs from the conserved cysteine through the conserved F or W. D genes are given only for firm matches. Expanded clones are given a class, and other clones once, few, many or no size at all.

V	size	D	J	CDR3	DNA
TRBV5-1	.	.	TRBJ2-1	CASSWSGGSSYNEQFF	TGCGCCAGCAGCTGGTCCGGTGGGAGCTCCTACAATGAGCAGTTCTTC
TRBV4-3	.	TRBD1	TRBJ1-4	CASSQDMGQGIGGEKLFF	TGCGCCAGCAGCCAAGATATGGGACAGGGGATCGGGGGTGAAAAACTGTTTTTT
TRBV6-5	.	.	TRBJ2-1	CASTKHQGGTNEQFF	TGTGCCAGCACCAAACACCAGGGCGGGACCAATGAGCAGTTCTTC
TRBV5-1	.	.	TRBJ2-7	CASNLGMTGRSYEQYF	TGCGCCAGCAACTTGGGTATGACAGGCCGCTCCTACGAGCAGTACTTC
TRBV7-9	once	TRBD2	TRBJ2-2	CASSRGRPETGELFF	TGTGCCAGCAGCCGCGGGAGGCCCGAGACCGGGGAGCTGTTTTTT
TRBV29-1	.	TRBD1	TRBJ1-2	CSVAPGQGNYGYTF	TGCAGCGTTGCACCGGGACAGGGGAACTATGGCTACACCTTC
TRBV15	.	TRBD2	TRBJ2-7	CATSRDAASGRYEQYF	TGTGCCACCAGCAGAGATGCAGCTAGCGGGCGATACGAGCAGTACTTC
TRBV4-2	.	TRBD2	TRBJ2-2	CASSIREGNTGELFF	TGTGCCAGCAGTATTCGGGAGGGGAACACCGGGGAGCTGTTTTTT
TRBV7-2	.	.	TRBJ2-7	CASSLFLTGYEQYF	TGTGCCAGCAGCTTGTTTCTTACTGGCTACGAGCAGTACTTC
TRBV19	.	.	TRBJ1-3	CASSIRGSGNTIYF	TGTGCCAGTAGTATCCGCGGCTCTGGAAACACCATATATTTT
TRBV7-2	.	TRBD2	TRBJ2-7	CASSLAPGGANSYEQYF	TGTGCCAGCAGCTTAGCCCCGGGGGGGGCGAACTCCTACGAGCAGTACTTC
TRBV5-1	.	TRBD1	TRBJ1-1	CASSSRDRGTKAFF	TGCGCCAGCAGTTCCCGGGACAGGGGTACTAAAGCTTTCTTT
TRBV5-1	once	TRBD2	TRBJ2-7	CASSSGLAATYEQYF	TGCGCCAGCAGCAGTGGACTAGCGGCAACCTACGAGCAGTACTTC
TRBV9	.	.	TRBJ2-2	CASSVGNVRGRSGELFF	TGTGCCAGCAGCGTAGGGAACGTCAGGGGCAGGTCCGGGGAGCTGTTTTTT
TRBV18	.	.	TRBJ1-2	CASSPRSGEVSGYTF	TGTGCCAGCTCACCAAGGTCAGGGGAAGTAAGTGGCTACACCTTC
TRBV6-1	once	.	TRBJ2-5	CASSEAWATQYF	TGTGCCAGCAGTGAAGCGTGGGCAACCCAGTACTTC
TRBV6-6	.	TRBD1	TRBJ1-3	CASSLPGQAGNTIYF	TGTGCCAGCAGTCTACCGGGACAGGCTGGAAACACCATATATTTT
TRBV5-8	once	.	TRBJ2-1	CASSPLRDNEQFF	TGTGCCAGCAGCCCCCTACGGGACAATGAGCAGTTCTTC
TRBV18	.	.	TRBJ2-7	CASSPLPSQGMSYEQYF	TGTGCCAGCTCACCACTTCCGTCACAGGGCATGTCTTACGAGCAGTACTTC
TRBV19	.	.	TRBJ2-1	CASSIRGNEQFF	TGTGCCAGTAGTATACGAGGCAATGAGCAGTTCTTC
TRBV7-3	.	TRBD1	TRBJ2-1	CASSLAAGQGHEQFF	TGTGCCAGCAGCTTAGCCGCGGGACAGGGACATGAGCAGTTCTTC
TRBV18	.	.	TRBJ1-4	CASSPLLQTANEKLFF	TGTGCCAGCTCACCCCTCTTACAAACCGCTAATGAAAAACTGTTTTTT
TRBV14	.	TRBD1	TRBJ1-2	CASSRLDRGNYGYTF	TGTGCCAGCAGCCGTCTAGACAGGGGAAACTATGGCTACACCTTC
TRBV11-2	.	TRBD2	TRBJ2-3	CASSSTRLAQSPDTQYF	TGTGCCAGCAGCTCTACGAGACTAGCCCAATCACCAGATACGCAGTATTTT
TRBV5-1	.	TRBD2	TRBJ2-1	CASSLVASGSSYNEQFF	TGCGCCAGCAGCTTGGTCGCTAGCGGCAGCTCCTACAATGAGCAGTTCTTC
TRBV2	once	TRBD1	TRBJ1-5	CASRTGQAPGPQHF	TGTGCCAGCAGGACCGGACAGGCCCCAGGGCCCCAGCATTTT
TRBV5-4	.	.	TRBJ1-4	CASSSYQTGINEKLFF	TGTGCCAGCAGCTCGTATCAAACAGGGATTAATGAAAAACTGTTTTTT
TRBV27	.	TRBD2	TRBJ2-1	CASSPFGAGGYNEQFF	TGTGCCAGCAGTCCATTCGGAGCGGGAGGCTACAATGAGCAGTTCTTC
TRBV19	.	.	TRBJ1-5	CASTPRGGDRNQPQHF	TGTGCCAGTACCCCCCGGGGGGGGGACCGCAATCAGCCCCAGCATTTT
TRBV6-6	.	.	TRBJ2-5	CASRHRVGVKETQYF	TGTGCCAGCAGACACAGGGTGGGAGTTAAAGAGACCCAGTACTTC
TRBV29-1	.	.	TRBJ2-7	CSVAQEREQYF	TGCAGCGTTGCGCAAGAGCGCGAGCAGTACTTC